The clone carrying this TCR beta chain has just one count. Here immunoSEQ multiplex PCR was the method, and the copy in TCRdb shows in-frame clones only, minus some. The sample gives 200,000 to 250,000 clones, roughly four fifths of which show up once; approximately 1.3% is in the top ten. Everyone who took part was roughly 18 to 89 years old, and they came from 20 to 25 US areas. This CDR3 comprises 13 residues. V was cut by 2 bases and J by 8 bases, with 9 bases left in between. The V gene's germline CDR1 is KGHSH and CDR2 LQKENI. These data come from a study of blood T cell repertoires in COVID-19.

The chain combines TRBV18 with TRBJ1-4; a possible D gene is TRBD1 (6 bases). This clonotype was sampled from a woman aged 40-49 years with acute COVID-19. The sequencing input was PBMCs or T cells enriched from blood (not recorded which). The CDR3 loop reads CASSPNRDEKLFF. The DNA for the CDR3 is TGTGCCAGCTCACCAAACAGGGACGAAAAACTGTTTTTT.